A selection of T cell receptor beta chains follows, all from one sample in a study of blood T cell repertoires in COVID-19. Clones were sequenced by immunoSEQ multiplex PCR, and TCRdb holds only the in-frame ones, with some missing. Found here are approximately 170,000 clones, approximately 85% of them singletons; the top ten hold around 7%. Sequencing was carried out using peripheral blood. These receptors were obtained from an elderly man with COVID-19, enrolled during active disease. Each CDR3 is given with its conserved first and last residue. The D gene is left open where the match is weak. Clone size is stated in some rows and not others, as once, few, many or a class when expanded.

TRBV19	TRBJ1-5	NA	once	CASSIIQGSNQPQHF	TGTGCCAGTAGTATCATACAGGGCAGCAATCAGCCCCAGCATTTT
TRBV4-2	TRBJ1-6	NA	NA	CASSRGTGDNSPLHF	TGTGCCAGCAGCCGAGGGACGGGGGATAATTCACCCCTCCACTTT
TRBV5-4	TRBJ1-6	TRBD1	NA	CASSLDRGNSPLHF	TGTGCCAGCAGCCTTGACAGGGGGAATTCACCCCTCCACTTT
TRBV7-9	TRBJ1-4	NA	NA	CVSSPPQGRGDEKLFF	TGTGTCAGCAGCCCCCCTCAGGGGCGGGGGGATGAAAAACTGTTTTTT
TRBV4-2	TRBJ1-5	NA	NA	CASSQGIQGQGNQPQHF	TGTGCCAGCAGCCAAGGGATACAGGGTCAGGGCAATCAGCCCCAGCATTTT
TRBV19	TRBJ2-1	TRBD2	NA	CASGDGGIYNEQFF	TGTGCCAGTGGGGACGGGGGGATCTACAATGAGCAGTTCTTC
TRBV7-7	TRBJ1-4	TRBD1	NA	CASSSGQGRGEKLFF	TGTGCCAGCAGCTCTGGACAGGGAAGGGGTGAAAAACTGTTTTTT
TRBV5-4	TRBJ2-3	NA	NA	CASSYGEGTDTQYF	TGTGCCAGCAGTTATGGAGAGGGCACAGATACGCAGTATTTT
TRBV7-6	TRBJ2-5	TRBD2	NA	CASSLGGASGAETQYF	TGTGCCAGCAGCTTAGGCGGGGCTAGCGGGGCTGAGACCCAGTACTTC
TRBV7-8	TRBJ1-6	NA	NA	CASSRRGGAGNNSPLHF	TGTGCCAGCAGCCGACGAGGTGGGGCAGGGAATAATTCACCCCTCCACTTT
TRBV19	TRBJ2-3	TRBD1	NA	CASTTGGGTDTQYF	TGTGCCAGCACGACAGGGGGCGGCACAGATACGCAGTATTTT
TRBV7-3	TRBJ2-5	TRBD2	NA	CASSQGLGETQYF	TGTGCCAGCAGCCAGGGACTAGGGGAGACCCAGTACTTC
TRBV2	TRBJ1-4	TRBD1	NA	CASRQGWLEKLFF	TGTGCCAGCCGACAGGGTTGGTTAGAAAAACTGTTTTTT
TRBV6-2/TRBV6-3	TRBJ1-2	NA	once	CASSRVIGGASVDYGYTF	TGTGCCAGCAGCCGAGTTATTGGGGGGGCTTCAGTGGACTATGGCTACACCTTC
TRBV4-3	TRBJ2-7	TRBD2	NA	CASSQQPLTSGATYEQYF	TGCGCCAGCAGCCAACAACCCCTTACTAGCGGGGCCACCTACGAGCAGTACTTC
TRBV6-2/TRBV6-3	TRBJ1-5	TRBD1	NA	CASSYRGQLSNQPQHF	TGTGCCAGCAGTTACCGGGGACAGCTTAGCAATCAGCCCCAGCATTTT
TRBV2	TRBJ1-5	TRBD1	NA	CASSGTGGAGNQPQHF	TGTGCCAGCAGTGGCACAGGGGGCGCCGGCAATCAGCCCCAGCATTTT
TRBV11-2	TRBJ2-3	NA	NA	CASSPLPSDTQYF	TGTGCCAGCAGCCCCCTCCCCTCAGATACGCAGTATTTT
TRBV7-9	TRBJ1-2	NA	NA	CASTGRNYGYTF	TGTGCCAGCACGGGCCGTAACTATGGCTACACCTTC
TRBV6-5	TRBJ1-5	TRBD1	NA	CATQKDWQGGQPQHF	TGTGCCACCCAGAAAGACTGGCAGGGGGGTCAGCCCCAGCATTTT
TRBV5-6	TRBJ1-2	NA	NA	CASSLRQGWTF	TGTGCCAGCAGCTTGCGGCAGGGGTGGACCTTC
TRBV18	TRBJ1-1	NA	NA	CASSPRSTEAFF	TGTGCCAGCTCACCTCGTAGCACTGAAGCTTTCTTT
TRBV19	TRBJ1-2	TRBD1	NA	CASSIKTGEGYGYTF	TGTGCCAGTAGTATAAAGACAGGGGAGGGCTATGGCTACACCTTC
TRBV19	TRBJ1-5	NA	NA	CASSGRTEASNQPQHF	TGTGCCAGTAGTGGACGGACAGAAGCTAGCAATCAGCCCCAGCATTTT
TRBV3-1/TRBV3-2	TRBJ1-2	TRBD1	NA	CASSRQGTYYGYTF	TGTGCCAGCAGCCGACAGGGTACTTACTATGGCTACACCTTC
TRBV19	TRBJ1-1	TRBD1	NA	CASSIWTGKTMNTEAFF	TGTGCCAGTAGTATTTGGACAGGGAAGACCATGAACACTGAAGCTTTCTTT
TRBV25-1	TRBJ2-2	NA	NA	CASSEPTDTGELFF	TGTGCCAGCAGTGAACCTACCGACACCGGGGAGCTGTTTTTT
TRBV5-1	TRBJ1-6	TRBD1	NA	CASSVDRGSSPLHF	TGCGCCAGCAGCGTGGACAGGGGGAGTTCACCCCTCCACTTT
TRBV4-1	TRBJ1-1	TRBD1	NA	CASSQGQGGFGEAFF	TGCGCCAGCAGCCAAGGACAGGGGGGATTCGGGGAAGCTTTCTTT
TRBV6-5	TRBJ1-2	NA	many	CASSYSPTGPRGYTF	TGTGCCAGCAGTTACTCGCCCACAGGGCCTCGGGGCTACACCTTC